The 20 T cell receptor beta chains listed next were all sequenced from one sample in a study of cytomegalovirus exposure and HLA in healthy donors. A multiplex PCR was run with 60 Vbeta primers and 13 Jbeta primers. Using immunoSEQ multiplex PCR, the repertoire was profiled, and TCRdb retains in-frame clones only, with some absent. Of some 140,000 clones listed, about four fifths are singletons. Sequencing was done on a sample of PBMCs. The source is a man between 25 and 39 years old in good health.

A single count supports this clone. The gene calls are TRBV7-9 and TRBJ2-6, with no clear D. V was clipped by 4 bases and J by 8 bases, with 6 bases between them. Per germline, CDR1 SEHNR and CDR2 FQNEAQ (reference sequence). The CDR3 is made up of 12 amino acids. This CDR3 reads CASSSNSNVLTF. For the CDR3, the DNA is TGTGCCAGCAGCTCAAATTCCAACGTCCTGACTTTC.

This clone was observed a few times. The gene calls are TRBV6-6 and TRBJ2-7; 7 bases are a match to TRBD2. The CDR3 is 14 residues long. Germline CDR1 reads MNHNY; CDR2 reads SVGAGI (reference sequence). After removal of 3 bases from V and 4 bases from J, the junction contained 6 bases not matched to a gene. Here the CDR3 reads CASSYTLGGYEQYF. DNA for the CDR3: TGTGCCAGCAGTTATACCCTGGGAGGGTACGAGCAGTACTTC.

The V call is TRBV27, the J call TRBJ2-1; D possibly corresponds to TRBD2 (6 bases). Germline V gene sequence: CDR1 MNHEY, CDR2 SMNVEV (reference sequence). The CDR3 sequence is 13 residues long. V was trimmed by 7 bases and J by 5 bases, leaving 12 bases between them. CDR3 amino acids: CASIPPGDNEQFF. CDR3 coding DNA: TGTGCCAGCATCCCCCCGGGGGACAATGAGCAGTTCTTC.

The chain joins TRBV7-8 to TRBJ2-7, with 11 bases that match TRBD2. Losses at the gene ends were 3 bases for V and 7 bases for J; bases not matched to a gene: 11. The CDR3 totals 16 residues. CDR1 and CDR2 from the germline V gene are SGHVS and FQNEAQ. This CDR3 reads CASSLVGLAALDEQYF. CDR3 coding DNA: TGTGCCAGCAGCTTGGTGGGACTAGCGGCACTTGATGAGCAGTACTTC.

In this sample, this clone turned up once. The CDR3 sequence is CASSLGRVGYNEQFF. The CDR3 bases are TGCGCCAGCAGCTTGGGCAGGGTGGGGTACAATGAGCAGTTCTTC. V usage is TRBV5-1 and J usage is TRBJ2-1; a possible D gene is TRBD1 (5 bases). The ends were cut back, 0 bases at V and 4 bases at J, with 11 bases in the middle. This CDR3 has 15 amino acids. Germline CDR1 and CDR2: SGHRS and YFSETQ. The full variable domain, with the rest looked up from reference TRBV5-1 and TRBJ2-1, is KAGVTQTPRYLIKTRGQQVTLSCSPISGHRSVSWYQQTPGQGLQFLFEYFSETQRNKGNFPGRFSGRQFSNSRSEMNVSTLELGDSALYLCASSLGRVGYNEQFFGPGTRLTVL.

This clone turned up a few times. The V call is TRBV29-1, the J call TRBJ1-2; a possible D gene is TRBD1 (5 bases). The germline V and J ends were trimmed by 3 bases and 4 bases, with 12 bases remaining between them. This CDR3 region has 13 residues. Looked up from germline, CDR1 is SQVTM and CDR2 is ANQGSEA. The CDR3 region is CSVELGQPYGYTF. The CDR3 DNA sequence: TGCAGCGTTGAGCTTGGACAACCCTATGGCTACACCTTC.

This chain connects TRBV5-6 to TRBJ1-1, with a tentative D call TRBD1 (5 bases). Germline V CDR1 and CDR2: SGHDT, YYEEEE. V was trimmed by 4 bases and J by 1 base, leaving 23 bases between them. CDR3 length: 18 residues. CDR3 residues: CASSPGGWTFLKNTEAFF. The CDR3 DNA is TGTGCCAGCAGCCCGGGGGGATGGACCTTCCTAAAGAACACTGAAGCTTTCTTT.

J is TRBJ1-1 and V is TRBV5-1, with D perhaps matching TRBD1 (6 bases). Germline V gene lookup returns CDR1 SGHRS and CDR2 YFSETQ. The CDR3 runs 15 residues. Trimming left V 4 bases short and J 0 bases short, with 13 bases between. The CDR3 spells CASSERTDMNTEAFF. In DNA form, the CDR3 reads TGCGCCAGCAGCGAGAGGACAGATATGAACACTGAAGCTTTCTTT.

This clone was seen more than once but under ten times. The chain is built from TRBV29-1 and TRBJ1-2; 7 bases match TRBD1. CDR1 and CDR2 (germline): SQVTM, ANQGSEA. The CDR3 covers 12 residues. Trimming at V came to 7 bases and at J to 8 bases, leaving 10 bases not matched to a gene. The CDR3, as DNA: TGCAGCGGAAAAGGGACAGCGGAGGGCTACACCTTC. Translating it yields CSGKGTAEGYTF.

This rearrangement joins TRBV18 to TRBJ1-2; 7 nucleotides line up with TRBD1. Germline assignment: CDR1 KGHSH and CDR2 LQKENI. The CDR3 is made up of 14 amino acids. Trimming at V came to 0 bases and at J to 2 bases, leaving 0 bases not matched to a gene. The CDR3 DNA sequence: TGTGCCAGCTCACCACCGGGACAGAACTATGGCTACACCTTC. This gives the protein CASSPPGQNYGYTF.

The chain is built from TRBV11-2 and TRBJ2-1; TRBD2 matches at 8 bases. There are 15 residues in the CDR3. V lost 3 bases, J lost 3 bases, and 4 bases stayed unmatched. Germline V lookup: CDR1 SGHAT, CDR2 FQNNGV. The CDR3 DNA reads TGTGCCAGCAGCTTTACTAGCGGCGACTACAATGAGCAGTTCTTC. This codes for CASSFTSGDYNEQFF.

The rearrangement joins TRBV13 to TRBJ2-3; TRBD2 matches at 16 bases. The V segment lost 5 bases and the J segment 5 bases; nucleotides outside the gene matches: 7. This CDR3 region has 17 residues. CDR1 is PRHDT and CDR2 is FYEKMQ in the germline V gene (reference sequence). The CDR3 loop reads CASSPGTSGRGLDTQYF. Written as DNA, the CDR3 is TGTGCCAGCAGCCCTGGGACTAGCGGGAGGGGTTTAGATACGCAGTATTTT.

This clone appeared once. The V call is TRBV4-1, the J call TRBJ2-1; TRBD2 aligns across 10 bases. V shed 1 base, J shed 8 bases, and the junction held 8 bases outside the gene matches. CDR1 is MGHRA, CDR2 YSYEKL, per germline. The CDR3 contains 16 residues. This CDR3 reads CASSQVASGSAYEQFF. The CDR3 coding sequence is TGCGCCAGCAGCCAAGTCGCTAGCGGGAGTGCGTATGAGCAGTTCTTC.

The rearrangement links TRBV7-6 to TRBJ2-1; 9 positions match TRBD1. The germline gives CDR1 SGHVS, CDR2 FNYEAQ. The CDR3 covers 14 residues. Trimming removed 5 bases from V and 10 bases from J; junction bases left unmatched: 9. In DNA, the CDR3 is TGTGCCAGCAGCCCCAACAGGGGGCCGGGGGAGCAGTTCTTC. Translating it yields CASSPNRGPGEQFF. The variable domain in full, with the rest retrieved from reference TRBV7-6 and TRBJ2-1, is GAGVSQSPRYKVTKRGQDVALRCDPISGHVSLYWYRQALGQGPEFLTYFNYEAQQDKSGLPNDRFSAERPEGSISTLTIQRTEQRDSAMYRCASSPNRGPGEQFFGPGTRLTVL.

V usage is TRBV7-9 and J usage is TRBJ1-2, with D hard to call. The CDR3 extends over 12 amino acids. Trimming took off 3 bases at V and 1 base at J, with 3 bases between the two ends. Per the germline V gene, CDR1 is SEHNR and CDR2 is FQNEAQ (reference sequence). In nucleotides, the CDR3 is TGTGCCAGCAGCTTGAGTAACTATGGCTACACCTTC. Translated: CASSLSNYGYTF.

V usage is TRBV6-6 and J usage is TRBJ1-4; no definite D call. Trimming removed 6 bases from V and 7 bases from J, with 18 bases in between. CDR3 length: 15 residues. Germline V CDR1 and CDR2: MNHNY, SVGAGI (reference sequence). This CDR3 reads CASSPWRGLIEKLFF. The DNA for the CDR3 is TGTGCCAGCAGCCCTTGGCGGGGATTAATTGAAAAACTGTTTTTT.

The V gene is TRBV2, the J gene TRBJ2-1; TRBD2 is a possible D gene (6 bases). The V end lost 4 bases, the J end lost 8 bases, and 15 bases lay between the germline ends. The germline gives CDR1 SNHLY, CDR2 FYNNEI. The CDR3 consists of 14 residues. The chain's CDR3 is CASSVRLALDEQFF. The CDR3 coding sequence is TGTGCCAGCAGTGTAAGGCTAGCGCTCGATGAGCAGTTCTTC. Full variable domain (missing parts from reference TRBV2 and TRBJ2-1): EPEVTQTPSHQVTQMGQEVILRCVPISNHLYFYWYRQILGQKVEFLVSFYNNEISEKSEIFDDQFSVERPDGSNFTLKIRSTKLEDSAMYFCASSVRLALDEQFFGPGTRLTVL.

This clone has only a few counts. The V and J genes are TRBV7-2 and TRBJ2-7, with 8 bases aligning to TRBD2. The V gene end was trimmed by 8 bases and the J gene end by 0 bases; junction bases not matched to a gene: 18. The CDR3 consists of 18 residues. The V gene's germline CDR1 is SGHTA and CDR2 FQGNSA. The CDR3 region is CASSQEPPGGWNSYEQYF. DNA of the CDR3: TGTGCCAGCTCCCAGGAGCCCCCGGGAGGGTGGAACTCCTACGAGCAGTACTTC.

This clone has a handful of counts. The chain joins TRBV5-1 to TRBJ2-2, with 7 nucleotides matching TRBD2. V was clipped by 4 bases and J by 5 bases; unmatched bases: 2. This CDR3 has 13 amino acids. Germline V gene sequence: CDR1 SGHRS, CDR2 YFSETQ. CDR3 sequence (DNA): TGCGCCAGCAGCGCCGGGAGGACCGGGGAGCTGTTTTTT. Translation gives CASSAGRTGELFF.

This clone was seen a handful of times. V and J are TRBV5-4 and TRBJ2-7; 7 positions agree with TRBD1. CDR1 is SGHNT and CDR2 is YYREEE in the germline V gene (reference sequence). The CDR3 extends over 13 amino acids. Trimming cost V 5 bases and J 0 bases; bases outside gene matches: 2. CDR3 region: CASRAGGSYEQYF. The CDR3 nucleotides are TGTGCCAGCAGGGCAGGGGGCTCCTACGAGCAGTACTTC.